A selection of T cell receptor beta chains follows, all from one sample in a study of control samples from healthy donors and cancer patients. The protocol was immunoSEQ multiplex PCR, while the TCRdb copy is restricted to in-frame clones and leaves out a portion. The table has about 170,000 clones, more than 85% seen once. The sample was blood. The receptor set was obtained from a woman between 35 and 50 years old in good health. CDR3s include the opening cysteine and the closing phenylalanine or tryptophan. Fields, in order: CDR3 protein, CDR3 DNA, D gene, clone size, J gene, CDR3 length, V gene. A D gene is named only where the DNA matches it firmly. Rows give clone size only sometimes, using once, few, many, or a class for an expanded clone.

CDR3: CASSDDRGGEKLFF
DNA: TGTGCCAGCAGCGATGACAGGGGGGGTGAAAAACTGTTTTTT
D: TRBD1
size: -
J: TRBJ1-4
length: 14
V: TRBV5-4

CDR3: CSADGETQYF
DNA: TGCAGTGCAGATGGCGAGACCCAGTACTTC
D: -
size: -
J: TRBJ2-5
length: 10
V: TRBV20-1

CDR3: CASSGTATNQPQHF
DNA: TGTGCCAGCAGCGGGACAGCTACCAATCAGCCCCAGCATTTT
D: TRBD1
size: few
J: TRBJ1-5
length: 14
V: TRBV2

CDR3: CAISLTGGGETQYF
DNA: TGTGCCATCAGCTTGACAGGGGGCGGAGAGACCCAGTACTTC
D: TRBD1
size: once
J: TRBJ2-5
length: 14
V: TRBV10-3

CDR3: CASSFPRSSGSRDEQYF
DNA: TGTGCCAGCAGCTTCCCCAGGTCGTCAGGGAGTAGGGACGAGCAGTACTTC
D: -
size: -
J: TRBJ2-7
length: 17
V: TRBV13

CDR3: CASSLALVTGELFF
DNA: TGTGCCAGCAGCTTAGCTCTAGTGACCGGGGAGCTGTTTTTT
D: -
size: -
J: TRBJ2-2
length: 14
V: TRBV11-2

CDR3: CASSPGLAGGWGYEQYF
DNA: TGTGCCAGCAGCCCTGGACTAGCGGGGGGGTGGGGCTACGAGCAGTACTTC
D: TRBD2
size: -
J: TRBJ2-7
length: 17
V: TRBV27

CDR3: CSVGTGAEKLFF
DNA: TGCAGCGTCGGGACAGGGGCTGAAAAACTGTTTTTT
D: TRBD1
size: -
J: TRBJ1-4
length: 12
V: TRBV29-1

CDR3: CASSSGDSYNEQFF
DNA: TGCGCCAGCAGTTCGGGGGACTCCTACAATGAGCAGTTCTTC
D: -
size: -
J: TRBJ2-1
length: 14
V: TRBV5-1

CDR3: CASSQSGAEETQYF
DNA: TGTGCCAGCAGCCAATCGGGGGCAGAAGAGACCCAGTACTTC
D: -
size: -
J: TRBJ2-5
length: 14
V: TRBV3-1/TRBV3-2